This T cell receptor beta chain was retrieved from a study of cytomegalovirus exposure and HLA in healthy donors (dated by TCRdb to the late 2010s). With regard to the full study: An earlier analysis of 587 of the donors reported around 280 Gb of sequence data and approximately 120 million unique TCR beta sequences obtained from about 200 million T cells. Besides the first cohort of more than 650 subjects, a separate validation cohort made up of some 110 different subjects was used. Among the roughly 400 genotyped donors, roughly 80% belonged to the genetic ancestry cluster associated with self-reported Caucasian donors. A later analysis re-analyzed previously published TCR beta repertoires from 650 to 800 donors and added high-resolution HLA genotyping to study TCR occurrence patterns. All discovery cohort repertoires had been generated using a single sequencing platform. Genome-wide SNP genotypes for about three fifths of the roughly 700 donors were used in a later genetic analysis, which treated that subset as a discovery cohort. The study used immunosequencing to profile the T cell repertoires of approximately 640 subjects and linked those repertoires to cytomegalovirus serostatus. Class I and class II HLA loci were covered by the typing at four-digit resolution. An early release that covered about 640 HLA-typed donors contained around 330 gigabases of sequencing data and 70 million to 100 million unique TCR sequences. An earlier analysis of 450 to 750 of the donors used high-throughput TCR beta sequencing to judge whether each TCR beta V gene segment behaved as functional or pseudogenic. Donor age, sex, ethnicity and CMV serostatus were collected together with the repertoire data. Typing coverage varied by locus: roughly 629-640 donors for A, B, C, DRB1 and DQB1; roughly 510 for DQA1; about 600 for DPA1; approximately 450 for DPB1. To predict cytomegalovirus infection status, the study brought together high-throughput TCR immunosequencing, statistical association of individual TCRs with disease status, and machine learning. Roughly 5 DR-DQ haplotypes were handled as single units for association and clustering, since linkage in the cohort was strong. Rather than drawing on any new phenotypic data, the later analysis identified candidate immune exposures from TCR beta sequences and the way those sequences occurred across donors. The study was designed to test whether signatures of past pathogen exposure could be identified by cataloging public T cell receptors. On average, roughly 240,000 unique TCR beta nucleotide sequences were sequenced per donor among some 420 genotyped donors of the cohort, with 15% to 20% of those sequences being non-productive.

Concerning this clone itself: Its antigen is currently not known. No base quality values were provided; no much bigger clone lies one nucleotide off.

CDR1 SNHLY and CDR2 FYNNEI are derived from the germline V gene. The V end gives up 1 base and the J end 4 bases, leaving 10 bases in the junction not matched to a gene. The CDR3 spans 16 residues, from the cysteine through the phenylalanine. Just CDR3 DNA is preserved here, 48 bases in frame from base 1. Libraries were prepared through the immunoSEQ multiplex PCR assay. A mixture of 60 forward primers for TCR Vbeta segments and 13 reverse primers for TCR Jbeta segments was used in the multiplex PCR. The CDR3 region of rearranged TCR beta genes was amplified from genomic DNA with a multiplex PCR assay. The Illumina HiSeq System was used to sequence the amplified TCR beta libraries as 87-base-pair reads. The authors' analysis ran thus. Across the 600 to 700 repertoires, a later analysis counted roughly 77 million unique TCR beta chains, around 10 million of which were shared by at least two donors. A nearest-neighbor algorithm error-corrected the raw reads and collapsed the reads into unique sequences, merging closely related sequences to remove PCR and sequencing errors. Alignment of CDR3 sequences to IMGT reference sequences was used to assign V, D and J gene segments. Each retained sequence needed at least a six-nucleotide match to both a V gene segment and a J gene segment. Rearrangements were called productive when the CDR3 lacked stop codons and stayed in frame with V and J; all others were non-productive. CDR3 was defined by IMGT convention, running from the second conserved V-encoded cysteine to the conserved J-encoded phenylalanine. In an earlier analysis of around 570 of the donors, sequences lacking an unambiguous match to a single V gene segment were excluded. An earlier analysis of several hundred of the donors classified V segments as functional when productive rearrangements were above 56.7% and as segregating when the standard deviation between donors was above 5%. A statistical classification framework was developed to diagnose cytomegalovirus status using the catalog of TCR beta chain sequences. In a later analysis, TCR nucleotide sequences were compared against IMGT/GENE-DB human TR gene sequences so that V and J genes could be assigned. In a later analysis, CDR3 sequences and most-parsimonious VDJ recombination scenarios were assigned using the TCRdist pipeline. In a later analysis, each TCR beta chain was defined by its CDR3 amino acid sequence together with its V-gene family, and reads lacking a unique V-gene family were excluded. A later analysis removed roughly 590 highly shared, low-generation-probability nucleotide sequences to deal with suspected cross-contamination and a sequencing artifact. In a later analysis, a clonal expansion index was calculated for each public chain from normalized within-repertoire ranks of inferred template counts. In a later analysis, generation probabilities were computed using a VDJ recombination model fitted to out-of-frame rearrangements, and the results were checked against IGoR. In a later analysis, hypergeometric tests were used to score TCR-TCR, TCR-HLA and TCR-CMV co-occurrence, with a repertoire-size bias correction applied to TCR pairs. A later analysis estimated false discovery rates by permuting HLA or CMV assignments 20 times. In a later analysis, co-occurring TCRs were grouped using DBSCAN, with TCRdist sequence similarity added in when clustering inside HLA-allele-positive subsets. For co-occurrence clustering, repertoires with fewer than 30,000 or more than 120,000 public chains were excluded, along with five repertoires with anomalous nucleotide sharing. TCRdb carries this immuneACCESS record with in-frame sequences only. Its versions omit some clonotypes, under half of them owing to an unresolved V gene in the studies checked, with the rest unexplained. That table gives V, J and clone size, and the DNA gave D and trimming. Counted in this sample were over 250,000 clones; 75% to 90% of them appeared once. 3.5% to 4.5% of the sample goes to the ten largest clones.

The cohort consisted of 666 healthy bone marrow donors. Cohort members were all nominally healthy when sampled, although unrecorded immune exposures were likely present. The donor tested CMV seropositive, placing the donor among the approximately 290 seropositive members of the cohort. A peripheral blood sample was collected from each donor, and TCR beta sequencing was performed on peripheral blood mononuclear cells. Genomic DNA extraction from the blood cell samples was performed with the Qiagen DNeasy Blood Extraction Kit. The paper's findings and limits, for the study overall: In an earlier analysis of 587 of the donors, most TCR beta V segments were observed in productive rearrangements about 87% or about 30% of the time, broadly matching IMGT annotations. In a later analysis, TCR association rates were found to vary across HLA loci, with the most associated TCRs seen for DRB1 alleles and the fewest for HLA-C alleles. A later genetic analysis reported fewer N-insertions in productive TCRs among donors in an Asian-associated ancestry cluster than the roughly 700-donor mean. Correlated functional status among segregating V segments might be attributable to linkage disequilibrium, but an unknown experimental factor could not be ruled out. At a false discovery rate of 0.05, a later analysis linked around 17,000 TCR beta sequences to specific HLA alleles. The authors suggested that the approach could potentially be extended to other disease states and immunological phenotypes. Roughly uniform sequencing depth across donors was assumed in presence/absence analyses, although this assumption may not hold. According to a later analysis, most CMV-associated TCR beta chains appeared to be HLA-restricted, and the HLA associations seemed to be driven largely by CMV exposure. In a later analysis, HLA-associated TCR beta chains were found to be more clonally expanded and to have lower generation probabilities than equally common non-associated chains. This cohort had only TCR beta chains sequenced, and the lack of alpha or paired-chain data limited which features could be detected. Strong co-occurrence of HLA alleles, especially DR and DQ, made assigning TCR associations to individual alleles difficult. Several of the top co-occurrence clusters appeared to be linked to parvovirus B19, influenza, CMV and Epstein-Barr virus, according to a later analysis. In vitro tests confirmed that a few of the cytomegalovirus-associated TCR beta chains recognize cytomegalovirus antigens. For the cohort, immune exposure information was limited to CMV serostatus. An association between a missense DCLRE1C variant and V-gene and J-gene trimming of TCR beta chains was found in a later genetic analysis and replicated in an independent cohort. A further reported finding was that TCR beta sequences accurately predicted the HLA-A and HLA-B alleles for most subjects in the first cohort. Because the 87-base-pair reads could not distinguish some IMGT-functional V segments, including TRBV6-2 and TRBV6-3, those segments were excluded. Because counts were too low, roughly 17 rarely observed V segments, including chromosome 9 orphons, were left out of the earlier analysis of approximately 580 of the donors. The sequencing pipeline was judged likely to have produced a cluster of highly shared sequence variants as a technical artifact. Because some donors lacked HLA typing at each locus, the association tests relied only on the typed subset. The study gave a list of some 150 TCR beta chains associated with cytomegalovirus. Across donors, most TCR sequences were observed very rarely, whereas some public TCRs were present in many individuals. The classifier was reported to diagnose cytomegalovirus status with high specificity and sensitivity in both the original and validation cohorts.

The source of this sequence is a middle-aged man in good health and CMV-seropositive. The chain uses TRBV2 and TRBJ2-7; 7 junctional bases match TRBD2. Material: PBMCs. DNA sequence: TGTGCCAGCAGTGAAGACGGGAGGAACTCCTGGTACGAGCAGTACTTC. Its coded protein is CASSEDGRNSWYEQYF.